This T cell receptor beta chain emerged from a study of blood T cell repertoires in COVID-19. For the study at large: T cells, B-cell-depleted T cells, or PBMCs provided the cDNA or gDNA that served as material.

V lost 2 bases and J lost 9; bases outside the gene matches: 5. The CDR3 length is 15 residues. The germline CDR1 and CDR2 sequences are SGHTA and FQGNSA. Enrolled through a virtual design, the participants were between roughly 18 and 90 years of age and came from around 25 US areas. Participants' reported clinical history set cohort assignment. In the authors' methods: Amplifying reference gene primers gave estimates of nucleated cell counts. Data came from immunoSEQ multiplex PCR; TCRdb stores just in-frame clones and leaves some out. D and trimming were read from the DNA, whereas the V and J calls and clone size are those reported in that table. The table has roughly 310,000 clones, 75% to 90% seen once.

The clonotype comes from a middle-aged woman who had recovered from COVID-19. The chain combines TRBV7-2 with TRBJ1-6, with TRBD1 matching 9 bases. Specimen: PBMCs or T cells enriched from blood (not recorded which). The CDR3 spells CASSLLGQGSSPLHF. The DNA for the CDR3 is TGTGCCAGCAGCTTATTGGGACAGGGTAGTTCACCCCTCCACTTT.